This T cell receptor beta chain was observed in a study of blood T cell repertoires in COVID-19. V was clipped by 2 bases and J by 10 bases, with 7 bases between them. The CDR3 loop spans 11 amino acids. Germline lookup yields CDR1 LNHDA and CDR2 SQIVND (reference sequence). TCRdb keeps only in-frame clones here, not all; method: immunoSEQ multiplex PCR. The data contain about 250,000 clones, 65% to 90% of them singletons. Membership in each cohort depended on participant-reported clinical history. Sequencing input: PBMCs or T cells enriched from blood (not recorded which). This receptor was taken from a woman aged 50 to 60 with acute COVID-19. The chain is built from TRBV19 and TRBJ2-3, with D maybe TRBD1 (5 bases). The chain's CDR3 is CASSIQGAQYF. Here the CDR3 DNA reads TGTGCCAGTAGTATACAGGGTGCGCAGTATTTT.